This T cell receptor beta chain was found in a study of shared T cell receptors in the human thymus. The V and J ends lost 0 bases and 6 bases respectively, with 9 bases between them. Germline V gives CDR1 MGHRA, CDR2 YSYEKL. CDR3 length: 13 amino acids. Only in-frame clones appear in the TCRdb table, and some are missing; sequencing was by immunoSEQ multiplex PCR. This repertoire shows approximately 760,000 clones, 70% to 90% found once; its top ten account for around 0.01%. These records were also assigned to another study, of human thymus T cells. That source notes: Thymus tissue for the work was resected from patients undergoing corrective heart surgery. Related reports documented highly overlapping thymic repertoires among unrelated individuals.

This chain links TRBV4-1 with TRBJ2-7; D call uncertain. The material sequenced was thymocytes. The TCR was taken from a girl younger than two with a congenital heart defect. CDR3 residues: CASSQDPGLEQYF. DNA for the CDR3: TGCGCCAGCAGCCAAGATCCAGGTCTCGAGCAGTACTTC.